This TCR beta chain was documented in a study of T cells in pancreatic ductal adenocarcinoma (dated by TCRdb to about 2017). For the wider study: Surgically resected pancreatic ductal adenocarcinoma specimens were analyzed for the quantity, spatial distribution, and characteristics of both suppressive cells and tumor-infiltrating CD8+ T cells, an effort aimed at clarifying the adaptive T-cell response occurring naturally.

TCR beta CDR3 regions were amplified from genomic DNA using the immunoSEQ hsTCRB kit. An Illumina HiSeq system was used to carry out high-throughput TRB CDR3 sequencing. Per the source publication's procedure: The immunoSEQ software was used to analyze sequencing reads, and nonproductive sequences containing premature stops or frame-shifts were excluded. Clonality of the repertoire was calculated as one minus the Shannon entropy normalized by log2 of the number of unique productive sequences. The immuneACCESS repertoire file appears here via TCRdb, limited to in-frame rearrangements. These files lack a portion of the clones; in checked studies, under half of the deficit traces to unresolved V genes, and the cause of the others is not known. That table supplies the V and J calls and clone size; D and trimming were determined from the DNA. The sample yields several thousand clones; roughly 90% were counted once. Roughly 3.2% of the sample rests with the top ten.

Pancreatic ductal adenocarcinoma patients who had undergone surgery without neoadjuvant therapy were selected. After peripheral blood was drawn into heparin tubes, PBMCs were separated on a histopaque density gradient and then cryopreserved in about 9.8% DMSO. Genomic DNA was extracted from about seven PBMC and under 10 flash-frozen tumor specimens using the DNeasy Blood and Tissue Kit with Proteinase K and RNase treatment. Findings and caveats that apply to the study as a whole: T-cell clonality showed no significant difference between tumor and blood, with a mean clonality of roughly 0.11 in tumors and roughly 0.072 in blood. Since most pancreatic cancer patients present with inoperable disease, the resected cohort was skewed toward the minority of patients who had early-stage disease. Comparisons of clonality between tumor and blood may be biased because tumors are enriched in CD45RO+ effector T cells rather than naive T cells, which biases the comparison toward lower diversity. Compared with tumor samples, blood samples had more total productive templates and about 8.1-fold more unique clonotypes.

In regard to this clone: Its antigen remains undetermined. Per-nucleotide qualities are absent, and no much larger clonotype sits a single base away.

V is cut by 2 bases and J by 7 bases, and the space between the germline ends is 11 bases. Reading from cysteine to phenylalanine, the CDR3 counts 14 amino acids. Only CDR3 DNA is held: 42 bases, read in frame from base 1. CDR1 and CDR2 were assigned from the germline V gene as LGHNA and YSLEER. The TCR comes from a human donor with pancreatic ductal adenocarcinoma. This sequence uses TRBV4-3 and TRBJ1-4; the D gene remains uncertain. Sequencing was done on a sample of PBMCs. The nucleotide sequence reads as follows: TGCGCCAGCAGCCAACGGGGATACGCTGAAAAACTGTTTTTT. It specifies CASSQRGYAEKLFF.